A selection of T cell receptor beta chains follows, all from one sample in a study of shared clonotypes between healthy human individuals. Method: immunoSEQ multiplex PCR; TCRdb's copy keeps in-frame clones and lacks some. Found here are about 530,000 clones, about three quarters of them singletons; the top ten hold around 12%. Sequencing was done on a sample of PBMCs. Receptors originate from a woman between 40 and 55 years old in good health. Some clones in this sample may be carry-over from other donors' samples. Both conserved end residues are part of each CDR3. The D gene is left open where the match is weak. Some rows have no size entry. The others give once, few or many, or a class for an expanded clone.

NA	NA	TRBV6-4	CASSDSKEGPYNEQFF
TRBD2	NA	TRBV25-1	CASGLAPYNEQFF
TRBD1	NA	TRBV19	CASSIGTGGQETQYF
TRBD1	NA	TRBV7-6	CASSLGQGAYEQYF
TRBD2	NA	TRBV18	CASSPPGLAGAGELFF
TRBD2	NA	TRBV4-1	CASSQRTPSGDSYEQYF
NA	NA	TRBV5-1	CASSLEIAVGEQYF
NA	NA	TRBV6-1	CASSFQASNQPQHF
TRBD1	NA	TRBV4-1	CASSQVFPTGDEKLFF
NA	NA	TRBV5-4	CASSPPPRVNNYEQYF
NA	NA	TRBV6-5	CASSYNGLTDTQYF
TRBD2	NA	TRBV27	CASRQLDGLAGNVVETQYF
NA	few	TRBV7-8	CASSHYPRGYTGANVLTF
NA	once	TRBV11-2	CASSLVRGYNEQFF
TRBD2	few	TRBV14	CASSPTRAGEGYEQFF
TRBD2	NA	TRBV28	CASSLPGLAGGSPQYF
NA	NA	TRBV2	CASSLLGGNSPLHF
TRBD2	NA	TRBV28	CASSFLAGEDTGELFF
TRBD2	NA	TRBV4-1	CASSQARDGGTQYF
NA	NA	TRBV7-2	CASSLALTGSGNTIYF
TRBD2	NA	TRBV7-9	CASSTTSGSYNEQFF
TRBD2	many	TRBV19	CASSIVRSGRGNEQFF
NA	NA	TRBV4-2	CASSQVGFEQYF
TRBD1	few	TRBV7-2	CASSLERTGREYGYTF
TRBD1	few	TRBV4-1	CASSQIQPRGTGAIEAFF
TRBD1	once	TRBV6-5	CASGKLAGTGTEAFF
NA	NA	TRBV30	CAWSQGYTEAFF
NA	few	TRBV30	CAWNDRIPAEKLFF
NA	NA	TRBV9	CASSVAGAHEQFF
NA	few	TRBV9	CASSVFVGSRELFF
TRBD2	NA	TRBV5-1	CASSFYGTSGSGETQYF
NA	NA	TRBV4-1	CASSQPLRTAAYEQYF
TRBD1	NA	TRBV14	CASSQARTGTQYF
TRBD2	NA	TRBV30	CAWRGEGPRRFF
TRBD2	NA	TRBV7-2	CASSALAGGAYEQYF
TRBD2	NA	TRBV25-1	CASSDSGRAWEQYF
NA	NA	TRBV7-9	CASSPSGPPYNEQFF
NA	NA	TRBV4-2	CASSPSGSGVLGTDTQYF
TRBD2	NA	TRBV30	CACLAGGSSTLLAQYF
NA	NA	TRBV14	CASSPLDSYNEQFF